The TCR beta chain described here comes from a study of blood T cell repertoires in COVID-19. Original processing notes: Reference gene primer amplification in the assay estimated nucleated cell counts. Profiled with immunoSEQ multiplex PCR; TCRdb holds only in-frame clones, not every one. The V and J calls and clone size were taken over from that table, and D and trimming were inferred from the DNA. The profile shows 390,000 or so clones, roughly 90% of them singletons. The CDR3 runs to 12 residues. Germline CDR1 SGHNT, CDR2 YYREEE (reference sequence). With 0 bases removed from V and 3 bases from J, the gap between germline ends came to 2 bases.

The genes are TRBV5-4 and TRBJ2-3; no reliable D call. Sample: peripheral blood. This clonotype was sampled from a woman aged 25 to 39 with COVID-19, enrolled during active disease. The CDR3 region has the DNA TGTGCCAGCAGCTTGGCAACAGATACGCAGTATTTT. This sequence encodes CASSLATDTQYF.